This T cell receptor beta chain was recorded in a study of T cell repertoires in cytomegalovirus infection. This CDR3 is built from 14 residues. CDR1 and CDR2 from the germline V gene are SGHTA and FQGNSA. V lost 3 bases, J lost 4 bases, and 4 bases stayed unmatched. One entry per CDR3 protein, called by TCRdb with MiXCR from the reads. Among hundreds of thousands of distinct CDR3 sequences, roughly 20% were seen once, and the ten largest hold less than 9.5%. This clonotype was recorded many times. The TCR sequence derives from a human donor in good health (CMV status not recorded). Some clones in this sample may be carry-over from other donors' samples. Sequencing was performed on PBMCs. The chain uses TRBV7-2 and TRBJ1-1, with 8 bases identical to TRBD1. CDR3 residues: CASSFDRGSTEAFF. CDR3 bases: TGTGCCAGCAGCTTCGACAGGGGAAGCACTGAAGCTTTCTTT. The full variable domain, with the rest looked up from reference TRBV7-2 and TRBJ1-1, is GAGVSQSPSNKVTEKGKDVELRCDPISGHTALYWYRQSLGQGLEFLIYFQGNSAPDKSGLPSDRFSAERTGGSVSTLTIQRTQQEDSAVYLCASSFDRGSTEAFFGQGTRLTVV.